The 8 T cell receptor beta chains reported below all come from one sample, sequenced in a study of radiotherapy plus CTLA-4 blockade in lung cancer. TCRdb's table, derived via immunoSEQ multiplex PCR, lists solely in-frame clones and lacks some. Seen here are tens of thousands of clones, 78% observed once, and the top ten hold approximately 7.5%. The specimen was peripheral blood, collected from a patient treated with radiotherapy plus ipilimumab. These receptors came from a human donor with non-small cell lung cancer who had stable disease on radiotherapy plus ipilimumab.

In this sample, this clone is large. This chain uses TRBV6-1 with TRBJ1-1; possibly TRBD1 for D (5 bases). The CDR3 has 15 amino acids. V was cut by 7 bases and J by 3 bases, with 18 bases left in between. Germline CDR1 and CDR2: MNHNS and SASEGT. The CDR3 nucleotides read TGTGCCAGCACCCTCGGGACCCTCCCTGACACTGAAGCTTTCTTT. It translates to CASTLGTLPDTEAFF.

The chain is built from TRBV5-5 and TRBJ1-5, with TRBD1 matching 7 bases. Germline V gene sequence: CDR1 SGHKS, CDR2 YYEKEE (reference sequence). V lost 4 bases and J lost 5; bases outside the gene matches: 12. The CDR3 runs 16 residues. Written as DNA, the CDR3 is TGTGCCAGCAGCCCCATAGGGTGGCAGGGGGATCAGCCCCAGCATTTT. Its protein is CASSPIGWQGDQPQHF.

The genes are TRBV29-1 and TRBJ2-3; 9 nucleotides match TRBD2. The CDR3 extends over 14 amino acids. With V trimmed by 4 bases and J by 0 bases, 2 bases remained unmatched. Germline V gene data show CDR1 as SQVTM and CDR2 as ANQGSEA. Here the CDR3 reads CSVAGLASTDTQYF. The CDR3 region has the DNA TGCAGCGTTGCCGGACTAGCGAGCACAGATACGCAGTATTTT.

The genes are TRBV7-2 and TRBJ1-2; 10 nucleotides align to TRBD1. There are 14 residues in the CDR3. Germline-derived CDR1 and CDR2 are SGHTA and FQGNSA. Losses at the gene ends were 3 bases for V and 8 bases for J; bases not matched to a gene: 6. The CDR3 nucleotides are TGTGCCAGCAGCTTGAAAGGGACAGGGGTCGGCTACACCTTC. This codes for CASSLKGTGVGYTF.

This clone showed up just a few times. The CDR3 DNA reads as TGTGCCAGCAGCCCAGGGACAGGTAGGGAGCAGTACTTC. Translating it yields CASSPGTGREQYF. The chain carries TRBV7-2 and TRBJ2-7, with 8 bases matching TRBD1. The CDR3 is 13 residues long. V shed 5 bases, J shed 7 bases, and the junction held 7 bases outside the gene matches. Germline CDR1 is SGHTA and CDR2 is FQGNSA.

The genes are TRBV5-1 and TRBJ2-7; D is undetermined. CDR1 SGHRS and CDR2 YFSETQ come from the germline V gene. The V end was cut by 4 bases, the J end by 0 bases, with 14 bases between. The CDR3 covers 15 residues. In DNA, the CDR3 is TGCGCCAGCAGCGTGGACCCGCGGACCTCCTACGAGCAGTACTTC. This encodes CASSVDPRTSYEQYF.

The chain uses TRBV2 and TRBJ1-1; D is ambiguous. The CDR3 contains 14 residues. Trimming pared 7 bases from V and 0 bases from J, leaving 12 bases between. The germline V gene has CDR1 SNHLY and CDR2 FYNNEI. As DNA, the CDR3 is TGTGCCAGCACCGACCCCCACTTGAACACTGAAGCTTTCTTT. Its translation is CASTDPHLNTEAFF.

The gene calls are TRBV6-6 and TRBJ2-2; 7 bases agree with TRBD2. CDR1 and CDR2 from the germline V gene are MNHNY and SVGAGI (reference sequence). The V gene end was trimmed by 6 bases and the J gene end by 5 bases; junction bases not matched to a gene: 12. The CDR3 runs to 16 residues. The CDR3 sequence is CASRPAGTKFTGELFF. CDR3 DNA: TGTGCCAGCAGGCCTGCCGGGACTAAGTTTACCGGGGAGCTGTTTTTT.